This T cell receptor beta chain appears in the sequencing data of a study of T cells expressing NK-cell markers. Study overall: Seropositivity for HCMV was found in seven of the eight sequenced donors, with one seronegative.

With UMIs, 5'RACE template switching was used to make TCR beta cDNA. Each CDR3 protein gets one entry in TCRdb, which reprocessed the 5' RACE reads and gives no DNA. The data include about 460,000 distinct CDR3 sequences; the top ten clones carry more than 1.4%. Whole-study findings and limits: A range of about 1.0-7.5% of CD8+ T cells consisted of dominant NKG2C+ clonotypes in 5 to 7 donors. The same clonotypes also predominated in the CD3+CD56-NKG2C+ fraction of several donors.

This CDR3 comprises 13 residues. Per germline, CDR1 SQVTM and CDR2 ANQGSEA. Note on this clonotype: As yet, its antigen is unknown.

The receptor was derived from a woman between 50 and 59 years old in good health. This rearrangement joins TRBV29-1 to TRBJ1-1. Sequenced sample: blood T cells: a sorted CD56 or NKG2C T cell subset, CD4+ or CD8+ T cells, or bulk PBMC T cells (not recorded which). The CDR3: CSVGRPLNTEAFF.